This is a list of T cell receptor beta chains from one sample in a study of early stage breast cancer tumors. Measured with immunoSEQ multiplex PCR; TCRdb has only the in-frame clones, and not every one. This sample carries 20,000 to 25,000 clones, about 76% of them seen once, and the ten largest clones take around a quarter. The material sequenced was blood. Receptors were obtained from a person aged 55 to 70 with breast cancer. Each CDR3 is given with its conserved first and last residue. A D gene is named only where the DNA matches it firmly. Clone size appears in some rows only: once, few, many, or a class for an expanded clone.

d_call: -; j_call: TRBJ2-5; v_call: TRBV5-1; clone_size: -; cdr3_nt: TGCGCCAGCAGTGGGGGTACCCAAGAGACCCAGTACTTC; cdr3_aa: CASSGGTQETQYF
d_call: -; j_call: TRBJ1-4; v_call: TRBV30; clone_size: -; cdr3_nt: TGTGCCTGGAGTAACAGGTTGTACGAAAAACTGTTTTTT; cdr3_aa: CAWSNRLYEKLFF
d_call: -; j_call: TRBJ1-1; v_call: TRBV30; clone_size: -; cdr3_nt: TGTGCCTGGCCCTTTCCTGAAGCTTTCTTT; cdr3_aa: CAWPFPEAFF
d_call: -; j_call: TRBJ2-2; v_call: TRBV7-6; clone_size: -; cdr3_nt: TGTGCCAGCAGCTTAGCGCCAGCGAACACCGGGGAGCTGTTTTTT; cdr3_aa: CASSLAPANTGELFF
d_call: -; j_call: TRBJ2-7; v_call: TRBV7-2; clone_size: -; cdr3_nt: TGTGCCAGCAGCCCAGCCGCCTACGAGCAGTACTTC; cdr3_aa: CASSPAAYEQYF
d_call: -; j_call: TRBJ1-5; v_call: TRBV6-4; clone_size: -; cdr3_nt: TGTGCCAGCAGTGACGGTCGAGGTCAGCCCCAGCATTTT; cdr3_aa: CASSDGRGQPQHF
d_call: TRBD1; j_call: TRBJ1-1; v_call: TRBV25-1; clone_size: -; cdr3_nt: TGTGCCAGCAGTCTCACAGGGGGTAGCACTGAAGCTTTCTTT; cdr3_aa: CASSLTGGSTEAFF
d_call: TRBD2; j_call: TRBJ2-5; v_call: TRBV11-2; clone_size: -; cdr3_nt: TGTGCCAGCAGCTTAGCTCGGCTAGCGGGTATGGAGACCCAGTACTTC; cdr3_aa: CASSLARLAGMETQYF
d_call: -; j_call: TRBJ2-7; v_call: TRBV2; clone_size: -; cdr3_nt: TGTGCCAGCAGTGAAGGGGGACGGGATTCGGCCGAGCAGTACTTC; cdr3_aa: CASSEGGRDSAEQYF
d_call: TRBD1; j_call: TRBJ1-1; v_call: TRBV11-2; clone_size: -; cdr3_nt: TGTGCCAGCAGCTTGGAAGGGACAGGGCGGACTGAAGCTTTCTTT; cdr3_aa: CASSLEGTGRTEAFF
d_call: -; j_call: TRBJ2-5; v_call: TRBV6-5; clone_size: -; cdr3_nt: TGTGCCAGCAGCCGAGGGGAGACCCAGTACTTC; cdr3_aa: CASSRGETQYF
d_call: -; j_call: TRBJ1-3; v_call: TRBV14; clone_size: -; cdr3_nt: TGTGCCAGCACCACGGCCGGAAACACCATATATTTT; cdr3_aa: CASTTAGNTIYF
d_call: TRBD1; j_call: TRBJ2-3; v_call: TRBV29-1; clone_size: -; cdr3_nt: TGCAACGTCGGACAGGGGACAGATACGCAGTATTTT; cdr3_aa: CNVGQGTDTQYF
d_call: TRBD1; j_call: TRBJ2-2; v_call: TRBV18; clone_size: -; cdr3_nt: TGTGCCAGCTCACCACCGGGACAGGGACCCACCGGGGAGCTGTTTTTT; cdr3_aa: CASSPPGQGPTGELFF
d_call: TRBD1; j_call: TRBJ1-2; v_call: TRBV10-2; clone_size: few; cdr3_nt: TGCGCCAGCTACGGACAGGGGCTCTATGGCTACACCTTC; cdr3_aa: CASYGQGLYGYTF
d_call: -; j_call: TRBJ1-5; v_call: TRBV21-1; clone_size: few; cdr3_nt: TGTGCCAGCAGCAACGGGGACAGGGGAACTATAGTCAATCAGCCCCAGCATTTT; cdr3_aa: CASSNGDRGTIVNQPQHF
d_call: -; j_call: TRBJ2-3; v_call: TRBV18; clone_size: once; cdr3_nt: TGTGCCAGCTCACCACCTTACGGGGGGCCTAGCACAGATACGCAGTATTTT; cdr3_aa: CASSPPYGGPSTDTQYF
d_call: -; j_call: TRBJ2-3; v_call: TRBV5-3; clone_size: -; cdr3_nt: TGTGCCAGAAGCTTGCTCGCAGATACGCAGTATTTT; cdr3_aa: CARSLLADTQYF
d_call: -; j_call: TRBJ1-2; v_call: TRBV6-4; clone_size: -; cdr3_nt: TGTGCCAGCTCGAATTCTGGGACGGGCGGCGGCTACACCTTC; cdr3_aa: CASSNSGTGGGYTF
d_call: -; j_call: TRBJ1-1; v_call: TRBV10-1; clone_size: -; cdr3_nt: TGCGCCAGCAGGGCCACTGAAGCTTTCTTT; cdr3_aa: CASRATEAFF
d_call: -; j_call: TRBJ1-2; v_call: TRBV9; clone_size: -; cdr3_nt: TGTGCCAGCAGCGTCTCGACCTCGGTAGTGGGCTACACCTTC; cdr3_aa: CASSVSTSVVGYTF
d_call: -; j_call: TRBJ2-3; v_call: TRBV7-8; clone_size: once; cdr3_nt: TGTGCCAGCAGCTTAGCGTACCATCCTAGCCGATACACAGATACGCAGTATTTT; cdr3_aa: CASSLAYHPSRYTDTQYF
d_call: -; j_call: TRBJ2-1; v_call: TRBV10-3; clone_size: -; cdr3_nt: TGTGCCATCAGGAAGAACAGGGAGGACAATGAGCAGTTCTTC; cdr3_aa: CAIRKNREDNEQFF
d_call: TRBD2; j_call: TRBJ2-7; v_call: TRBV6-1; clone_size: -; cdr3_nt: TGTGCCAGCAGTGAAAGAACGGGGGGGGGATACGAGCAGTACTTC; cdr3_aa: CASSERTGGGYEQYF
d_call: -; j_call: TRBJ2-3; v_call: TRBV2; clone_size: -; cdr3_nt: TGTGCCAGCAAGGTCCGGGATACGCAGTATTTT; cdr3_aa: CASKVRDTQYF
d_call: -; j_call: TRBJ2-3; v_call: TRBV4-1; clone_size: -; cdr3_nt: TGCGCCAGCAGCCAAGAATTAGGTCAATTACCCACAGATACGCAGTATTTT; cdr3_aa: CASSQELGQLPTDTQYF
d_call: -; j_call: TRBJ1-1; v_call: TRBV18; clone_size: -; cdr3_nt: TGTGCCAGCTCACCCGACAGGTCCAACACTGAAGCTTTCTTT; cdr3_aa: CASSPDRSNTEAFF
d_call: -; j_call: TRBJ1-5; v_call: TRBV27; clone_size: -; cdr3_nt: TGTGCCAGCAGTTTATCCGGCTGGGGCAATCAGCCCCAGCATTTT; cdr3_aa: CASSLSGWGNQPQHF
d_call: -; j_call: TRBJ2-7; v_call: TRBV16; clone_size: -; cdr3_nt: TGTGCCAGCAGCCAACAGGGACTCTCCTACGAGCAGTACTTC; cdr3_aa: CASSQQGLSYEQYF